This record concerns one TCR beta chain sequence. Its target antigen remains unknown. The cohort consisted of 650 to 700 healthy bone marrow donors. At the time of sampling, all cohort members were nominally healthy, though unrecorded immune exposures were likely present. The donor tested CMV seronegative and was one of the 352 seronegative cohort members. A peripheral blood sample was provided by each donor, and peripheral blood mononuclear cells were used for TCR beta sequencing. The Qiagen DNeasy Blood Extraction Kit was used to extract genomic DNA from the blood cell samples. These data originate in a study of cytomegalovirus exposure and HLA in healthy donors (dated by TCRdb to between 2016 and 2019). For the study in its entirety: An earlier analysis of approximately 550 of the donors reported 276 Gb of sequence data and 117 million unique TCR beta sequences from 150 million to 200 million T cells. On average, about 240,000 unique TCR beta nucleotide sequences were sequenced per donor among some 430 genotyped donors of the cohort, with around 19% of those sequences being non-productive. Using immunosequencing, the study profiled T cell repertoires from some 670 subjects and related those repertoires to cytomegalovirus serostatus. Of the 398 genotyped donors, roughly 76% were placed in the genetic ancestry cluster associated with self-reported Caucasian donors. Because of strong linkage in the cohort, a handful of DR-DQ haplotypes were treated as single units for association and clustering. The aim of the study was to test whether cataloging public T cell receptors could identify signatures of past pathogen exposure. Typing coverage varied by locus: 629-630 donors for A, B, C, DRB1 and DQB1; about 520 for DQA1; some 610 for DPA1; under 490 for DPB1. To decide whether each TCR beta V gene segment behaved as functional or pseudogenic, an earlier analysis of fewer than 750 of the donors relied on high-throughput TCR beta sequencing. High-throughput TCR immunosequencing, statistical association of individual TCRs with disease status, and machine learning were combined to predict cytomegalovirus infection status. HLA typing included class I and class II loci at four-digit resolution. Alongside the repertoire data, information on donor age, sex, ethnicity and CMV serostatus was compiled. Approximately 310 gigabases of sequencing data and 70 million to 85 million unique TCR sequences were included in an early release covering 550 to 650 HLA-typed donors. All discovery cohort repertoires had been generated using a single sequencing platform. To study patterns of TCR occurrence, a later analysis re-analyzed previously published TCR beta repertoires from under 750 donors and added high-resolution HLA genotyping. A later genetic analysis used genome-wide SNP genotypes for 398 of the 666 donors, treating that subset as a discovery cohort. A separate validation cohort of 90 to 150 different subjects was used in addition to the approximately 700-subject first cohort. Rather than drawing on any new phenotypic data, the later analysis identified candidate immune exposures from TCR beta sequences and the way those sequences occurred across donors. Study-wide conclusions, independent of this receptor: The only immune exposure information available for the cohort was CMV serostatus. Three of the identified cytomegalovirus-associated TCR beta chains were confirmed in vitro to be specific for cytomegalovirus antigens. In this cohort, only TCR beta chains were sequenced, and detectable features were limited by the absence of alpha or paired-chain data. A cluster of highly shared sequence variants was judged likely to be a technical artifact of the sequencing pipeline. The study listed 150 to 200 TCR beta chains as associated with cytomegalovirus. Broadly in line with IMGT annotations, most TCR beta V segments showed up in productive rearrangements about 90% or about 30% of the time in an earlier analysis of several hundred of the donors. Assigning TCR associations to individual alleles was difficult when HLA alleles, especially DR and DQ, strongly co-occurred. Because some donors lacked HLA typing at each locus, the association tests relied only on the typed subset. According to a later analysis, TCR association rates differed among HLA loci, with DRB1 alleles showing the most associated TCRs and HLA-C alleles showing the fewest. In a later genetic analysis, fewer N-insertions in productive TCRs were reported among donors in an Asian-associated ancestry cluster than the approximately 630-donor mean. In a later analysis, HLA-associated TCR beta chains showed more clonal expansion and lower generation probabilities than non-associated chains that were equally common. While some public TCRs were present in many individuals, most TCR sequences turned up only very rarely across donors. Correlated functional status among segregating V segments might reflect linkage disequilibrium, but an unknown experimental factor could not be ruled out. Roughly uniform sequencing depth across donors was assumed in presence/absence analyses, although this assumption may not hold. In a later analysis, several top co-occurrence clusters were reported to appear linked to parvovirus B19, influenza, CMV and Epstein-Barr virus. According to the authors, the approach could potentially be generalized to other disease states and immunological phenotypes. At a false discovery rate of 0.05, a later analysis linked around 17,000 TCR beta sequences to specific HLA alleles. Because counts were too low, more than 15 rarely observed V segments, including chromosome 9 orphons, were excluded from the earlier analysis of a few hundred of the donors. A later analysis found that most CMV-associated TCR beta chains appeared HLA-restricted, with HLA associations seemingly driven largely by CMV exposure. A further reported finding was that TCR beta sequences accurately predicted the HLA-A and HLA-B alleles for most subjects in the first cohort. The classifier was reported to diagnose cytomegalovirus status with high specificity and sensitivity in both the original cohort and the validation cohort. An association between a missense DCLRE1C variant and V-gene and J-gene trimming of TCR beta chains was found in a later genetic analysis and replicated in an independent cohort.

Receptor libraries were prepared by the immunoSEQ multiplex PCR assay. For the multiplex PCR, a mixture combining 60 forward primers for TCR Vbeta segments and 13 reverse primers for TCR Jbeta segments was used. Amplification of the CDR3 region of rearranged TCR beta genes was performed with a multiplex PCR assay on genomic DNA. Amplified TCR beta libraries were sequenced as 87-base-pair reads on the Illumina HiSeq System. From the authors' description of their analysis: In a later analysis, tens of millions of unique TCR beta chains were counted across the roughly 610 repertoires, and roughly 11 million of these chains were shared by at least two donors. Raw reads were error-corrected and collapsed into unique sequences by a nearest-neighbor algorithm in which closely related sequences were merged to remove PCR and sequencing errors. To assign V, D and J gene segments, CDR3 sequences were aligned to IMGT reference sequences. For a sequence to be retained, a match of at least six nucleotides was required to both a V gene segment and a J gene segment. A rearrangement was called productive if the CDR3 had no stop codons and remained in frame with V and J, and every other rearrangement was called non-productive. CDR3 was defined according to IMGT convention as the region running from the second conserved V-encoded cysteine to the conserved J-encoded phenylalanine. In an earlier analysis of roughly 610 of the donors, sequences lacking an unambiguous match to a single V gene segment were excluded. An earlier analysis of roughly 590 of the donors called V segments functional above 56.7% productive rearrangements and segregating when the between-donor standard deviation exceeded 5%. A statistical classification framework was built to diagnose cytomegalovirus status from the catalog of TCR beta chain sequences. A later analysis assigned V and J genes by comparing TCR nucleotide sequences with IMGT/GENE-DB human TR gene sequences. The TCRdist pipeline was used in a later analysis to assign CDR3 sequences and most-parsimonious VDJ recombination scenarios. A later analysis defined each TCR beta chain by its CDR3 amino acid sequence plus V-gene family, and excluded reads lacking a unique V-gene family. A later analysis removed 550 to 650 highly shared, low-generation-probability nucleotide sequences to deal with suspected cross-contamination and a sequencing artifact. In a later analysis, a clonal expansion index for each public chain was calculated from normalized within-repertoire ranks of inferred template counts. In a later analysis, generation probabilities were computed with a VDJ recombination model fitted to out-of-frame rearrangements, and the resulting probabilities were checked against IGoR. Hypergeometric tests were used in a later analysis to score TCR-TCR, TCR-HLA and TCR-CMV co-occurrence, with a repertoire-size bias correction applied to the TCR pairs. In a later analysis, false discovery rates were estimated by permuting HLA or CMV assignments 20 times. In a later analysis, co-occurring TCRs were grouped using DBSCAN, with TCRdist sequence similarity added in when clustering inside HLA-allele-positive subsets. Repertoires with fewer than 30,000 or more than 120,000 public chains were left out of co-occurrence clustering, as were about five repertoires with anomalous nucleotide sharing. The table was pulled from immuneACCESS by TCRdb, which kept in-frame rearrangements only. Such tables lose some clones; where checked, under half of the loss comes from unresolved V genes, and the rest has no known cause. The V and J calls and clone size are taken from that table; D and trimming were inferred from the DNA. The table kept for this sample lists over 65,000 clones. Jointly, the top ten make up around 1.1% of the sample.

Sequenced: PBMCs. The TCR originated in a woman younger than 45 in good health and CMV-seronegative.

The nucleotide sequence is given as TGTGCCAGCAGCTCGGGACAGGGAGTATCCGGGGAGCTGTTTTTT. Translated, this gives CASSSGQGVSGELFF. The rearranged chain carries TRBV5-5 and TRBJ2-2; 9 bases in the junction line up with TRBD1. The CDR3 sequence holds 15 residues, the cysteine and phenylalanine included. Of the read, only the CDR3 DNA is kept; its 45 bases are in frame from base 1. CDR1 SGHKS and CDR2 YYEKEE are derived from the germline V gene (reference sequence). V is pruned by 3 bases and J by 6 bases, leaving 6 bases of the junction without a gene match. Supplemented by the reference TRBV5-5 and TRBJ2-2 proteins around the CDR3, the complete variable domain is DAGVTQSPTHLIKTRGQQVTLRCSPISGHKSVSWYQQVLGQGPQFIFQYYEKEERGRGNFPDRFSARQFPNYSSELNVNALLLGDSALYLCASSSGQGVSGELFFGEGSRLTVL.